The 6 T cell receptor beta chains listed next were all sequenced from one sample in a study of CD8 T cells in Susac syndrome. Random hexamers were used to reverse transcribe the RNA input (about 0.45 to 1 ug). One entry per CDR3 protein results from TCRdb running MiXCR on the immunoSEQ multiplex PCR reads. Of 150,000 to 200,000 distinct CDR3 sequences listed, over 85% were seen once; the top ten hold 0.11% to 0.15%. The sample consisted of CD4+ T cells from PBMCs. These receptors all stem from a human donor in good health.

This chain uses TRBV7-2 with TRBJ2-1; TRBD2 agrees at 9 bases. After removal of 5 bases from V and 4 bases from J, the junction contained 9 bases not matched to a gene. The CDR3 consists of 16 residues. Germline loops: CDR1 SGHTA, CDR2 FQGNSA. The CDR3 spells CASSKYLAGPYNEQFF. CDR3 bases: TGTGCCAGCAGCAAGTACCTAGCGGGGCCATACAATGAGCAGTTCTTC.

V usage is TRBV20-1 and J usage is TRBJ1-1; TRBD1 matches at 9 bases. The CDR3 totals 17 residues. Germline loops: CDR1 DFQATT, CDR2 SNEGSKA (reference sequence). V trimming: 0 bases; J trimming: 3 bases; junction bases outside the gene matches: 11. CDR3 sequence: CSARDVGTGIDYTEAFF. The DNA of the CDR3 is TGCAGTGCTAGAGATGTTGGGACAGGGATCGATTACACTGAAGCTTTCTTT.

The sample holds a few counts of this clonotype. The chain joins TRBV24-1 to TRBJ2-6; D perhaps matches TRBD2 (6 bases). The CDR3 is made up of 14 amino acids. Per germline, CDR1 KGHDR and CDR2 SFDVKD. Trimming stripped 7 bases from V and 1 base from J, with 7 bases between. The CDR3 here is CATSGSSGANVLTF. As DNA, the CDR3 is TGTGCCACCAGCGGGAGTTCTGGGGCCAACGTCCTGACTTTC.

The CDR3 sequence: CAWEPAGASGTQYF. CDR3 in DNA: TGTGCCTGGGAACCTGCCGGGGCCTCGGGGACCCAGTACTTC. The chain combines TRBV30 with TRBJ2-5, with D possibly being TRBD1 or TRBD2 (5 bases each). This CDR3 is built from 14 residues. Looked up from germline, CDR1 is GTSNPN and CDR2 is SVGIG (reference sequence). V gave up 5 bases and J gave up 7 bases, with 20 bases separating them.

DNA of the CDR3: TGTGCCAGCAGTTTAGGGGGGACTCACTATGGCTACACCTTC. Translated, it gives CASSLGGTHYGYTF. This chain connects TRBV28 to TRBJ1-2; a possible D gene is TRBD1 (5 bases). Germline-derived CDR1 and CDR2 are MDHEN and SYDVKM. V was shortened by 2 bases and J by 3 bases, with 10 bases between the two germline ends. This CDR3 comprises 14 residues.

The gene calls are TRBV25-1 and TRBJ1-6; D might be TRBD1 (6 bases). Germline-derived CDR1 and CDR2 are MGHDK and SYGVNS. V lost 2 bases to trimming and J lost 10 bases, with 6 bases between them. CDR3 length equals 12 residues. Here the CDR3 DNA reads TGTGCCAGCAGTGAACAGGGGTCACCCCTCCACTTT. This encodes CASSEQGSPLHF.